This TCR beta chain was captured by sequencing in a study of T cells in pancreatic ductal adenocarcinoma. Findings of the study overall: Comparisons of tumor and blood clonality may show falsely lower tumor diversity.

This clone showed up just once. Its specificity is not known. Surgery without prior neoadjuvant therapy was the treatment of the selected pancreatic ductal adenocarcinoma patients. The V gene's germline CDR1 is LNHNV and CDR2 YYDKDF (reference sequence). The CDR3 has 17 amino acids. V lost 3 bases, J lost 1 base, and 9 bases stayed unmatched. Sequenced by immunoSEQ multiplex PCR; TCRdb stores in-frame clones only, minus some. The sample holds approximately 97,000 clones; 90% to 95% are singletons and the top ten take roughly 3.1%. The V and J genes are TRBV15 and TRBJ2-5; the match to TRBD1 covers 9 bases. The clonotype was recovered from a human donor with pancreatic ductal adenocarcinoma. Material for sequencing was PBMCs. CDR3 in amino acids: CATSRDRGLGGQETQYF. CDR3 coding DNA: TGTGCCACCAGCAGGGACAGGGGATTAGGGGGCCAAGAGACCCAGTACTTC.